This T cell receptor (beta chain) was obtained from a study of blood T cell repertoires in COVID-19. Across the study: Samples came from the United States, Italy and Spain, spanning acute and convalescent COVID-19.

This CDR3 has 13 amino acids. The V gene lost 3 bases and the J gene lost 6 bases, with 12 bases spanning the gap. The repertoire was sequenced with immunoSEQ multiplex PCR; TCRdb's copy has only in-frame clones and lacks some. The sample has over 200,000 clones, 70% to 85% seen once. Participants were aged about 18 to 100 years from 20 to 30 US areas. Participants' own reports of clinical history determined their cohort assignment. The TCR comes from a man aged 60-69 years who had recovered from COVID-19. The V and J genes are TRBV12-3 or TRBV12-4 and TRBJ2-7; TRBD2 is a possible D gene (7 bases). The sequenced material came from PBMCs or T cells enriched from blood (not recorded which). CDR3 nucleotides: TGTGCCAGCAGTTTGAGGGGGGGGAGCGAGCAGTACTTC. Translating gives CASSLRGGSEQYF.